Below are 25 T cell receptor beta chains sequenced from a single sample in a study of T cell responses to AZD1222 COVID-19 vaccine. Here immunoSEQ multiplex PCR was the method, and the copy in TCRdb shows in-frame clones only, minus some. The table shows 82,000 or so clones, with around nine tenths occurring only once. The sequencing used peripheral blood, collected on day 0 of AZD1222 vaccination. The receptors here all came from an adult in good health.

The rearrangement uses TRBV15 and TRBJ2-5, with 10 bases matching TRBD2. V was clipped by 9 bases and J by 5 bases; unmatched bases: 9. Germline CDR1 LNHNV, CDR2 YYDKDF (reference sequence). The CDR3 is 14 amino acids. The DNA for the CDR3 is TGTGCCACGTGTGCTAGCGGGGGATGGGAGACCCAGTACTTC. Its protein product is CATCASGGWETQYF.

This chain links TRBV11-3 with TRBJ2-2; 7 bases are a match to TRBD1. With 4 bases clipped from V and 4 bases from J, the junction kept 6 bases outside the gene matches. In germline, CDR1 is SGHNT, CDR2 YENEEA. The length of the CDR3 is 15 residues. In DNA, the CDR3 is TGTGCCAGCAGCTCAAGACAGGGTGTCACCGGGGAGCTGTTTTTT. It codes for CASSSRQGVTGELFF.

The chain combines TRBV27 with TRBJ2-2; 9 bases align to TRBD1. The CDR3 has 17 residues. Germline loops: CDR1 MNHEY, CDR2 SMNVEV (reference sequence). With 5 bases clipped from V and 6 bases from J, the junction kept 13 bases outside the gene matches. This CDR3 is CASSASPGQGMAGELFF. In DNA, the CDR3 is TGTGCCAGCAGTGCATCCCCGGGACAGGGTATGGCCGGGGAGCTGTTTTTT.

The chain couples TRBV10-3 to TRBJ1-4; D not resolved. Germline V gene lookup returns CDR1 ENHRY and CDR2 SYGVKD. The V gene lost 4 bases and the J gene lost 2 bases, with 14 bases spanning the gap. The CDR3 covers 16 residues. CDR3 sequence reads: CAISVARTNTNEKLFF. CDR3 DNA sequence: TGTGCCATCAGTGTGGCCAGGACGAACACTAATGAAAAACTGTTTTTT.

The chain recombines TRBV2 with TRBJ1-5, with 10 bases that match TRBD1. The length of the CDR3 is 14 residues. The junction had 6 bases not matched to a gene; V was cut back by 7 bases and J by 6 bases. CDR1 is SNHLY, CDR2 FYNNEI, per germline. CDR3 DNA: TGTGCCAGCATCCTAGACAGGGGGCGTCAGCCCCAGCATTTT. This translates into CASILDRGRQPQHF.

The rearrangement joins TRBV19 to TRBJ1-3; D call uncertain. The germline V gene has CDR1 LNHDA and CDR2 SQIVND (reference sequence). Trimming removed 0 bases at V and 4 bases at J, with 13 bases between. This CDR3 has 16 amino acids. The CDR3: CASSIDSSGSGNTIYF. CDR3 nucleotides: TGTGCCAGTAGTATAGATTCCTCGGGGTCGGGAAACACCATATATTTT.

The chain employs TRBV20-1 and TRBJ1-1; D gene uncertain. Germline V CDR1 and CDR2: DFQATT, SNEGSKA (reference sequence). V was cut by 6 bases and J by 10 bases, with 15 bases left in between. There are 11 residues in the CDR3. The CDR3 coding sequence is TGCAGTGCCCCGCGGACTCATGGAGCTTTCTTT. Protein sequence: CSAPRTHGAFF.

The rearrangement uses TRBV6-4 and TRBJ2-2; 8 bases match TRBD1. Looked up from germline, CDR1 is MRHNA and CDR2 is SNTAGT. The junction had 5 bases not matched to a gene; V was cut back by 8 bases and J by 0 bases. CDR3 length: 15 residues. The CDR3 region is CASPAGQANTGELFF. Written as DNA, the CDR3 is TGTGCCAGCCCTGCGGGACAGGCGAACACCGGGGAGCTGTTTTTT.

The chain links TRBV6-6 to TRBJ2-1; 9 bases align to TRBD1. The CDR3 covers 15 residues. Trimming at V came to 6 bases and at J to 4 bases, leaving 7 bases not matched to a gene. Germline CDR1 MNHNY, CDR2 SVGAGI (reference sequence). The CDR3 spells CASRGTGGAYNEQFF. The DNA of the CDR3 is TGTGCCAGCAGGGGTACAGGGGGCGCTTACAATGAGCAGTTCTTC.

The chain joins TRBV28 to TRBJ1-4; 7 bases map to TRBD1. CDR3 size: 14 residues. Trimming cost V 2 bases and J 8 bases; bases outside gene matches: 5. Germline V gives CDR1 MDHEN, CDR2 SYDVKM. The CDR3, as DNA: TGTGCCAGCAGTTTAAGAAGGGGGCGGGAAAAACTGTTTTTT. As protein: CASSLRRGREKLFF.

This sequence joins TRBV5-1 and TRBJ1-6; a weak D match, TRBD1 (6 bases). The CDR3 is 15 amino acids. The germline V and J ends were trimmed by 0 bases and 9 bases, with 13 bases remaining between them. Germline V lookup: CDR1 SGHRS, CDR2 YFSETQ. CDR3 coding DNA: TGCGCCAGCAGCTTGGAGGCAGGGGCTGGTTCACCCCTCCACTTT. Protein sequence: CASSLEAGAGSPLHF.

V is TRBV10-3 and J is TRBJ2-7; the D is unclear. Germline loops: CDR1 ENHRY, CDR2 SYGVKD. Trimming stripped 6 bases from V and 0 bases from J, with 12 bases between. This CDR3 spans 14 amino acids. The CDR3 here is CAIRPQPSSYEQYF. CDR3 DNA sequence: TGTGCCATCAGACCACAGCCGAGCTCCTACGAGCAGTACTTC.

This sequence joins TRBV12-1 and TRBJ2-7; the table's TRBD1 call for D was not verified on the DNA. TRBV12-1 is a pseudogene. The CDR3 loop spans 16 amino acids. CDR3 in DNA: TGTGCCAGCAGGTGCAGTCGGACAGTAAGTAGCTACGAGCAGTACTTC. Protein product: CASRCSRTVSSYEQYF.

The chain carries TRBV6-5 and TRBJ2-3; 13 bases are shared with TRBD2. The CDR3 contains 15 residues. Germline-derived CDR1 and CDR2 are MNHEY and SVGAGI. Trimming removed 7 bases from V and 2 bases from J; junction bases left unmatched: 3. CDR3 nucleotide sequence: TGTGCCAGCAAAGGACTAGCGGGGGACACAGATACGCAGTATTTT. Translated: CASKGLAGDTDTQYF.

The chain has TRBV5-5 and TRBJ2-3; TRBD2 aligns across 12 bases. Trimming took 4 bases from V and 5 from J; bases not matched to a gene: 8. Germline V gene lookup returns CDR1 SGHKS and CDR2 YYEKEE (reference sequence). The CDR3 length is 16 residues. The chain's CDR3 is CASSVPSGGAEDTQYF. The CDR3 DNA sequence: TGTGCCAGCAGCGTTCCTAGCGGGGGGGCGGAAGATACGCAGTATTTT.

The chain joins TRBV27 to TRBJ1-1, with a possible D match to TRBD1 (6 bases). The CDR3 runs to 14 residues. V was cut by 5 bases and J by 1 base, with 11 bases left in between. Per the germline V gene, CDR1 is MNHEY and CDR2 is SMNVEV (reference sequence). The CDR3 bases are TGTGCCAGCAGTCCAACCAGGGGGAACACTGAAGCTTTCTTT. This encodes CASSPTRGNTEAFF.

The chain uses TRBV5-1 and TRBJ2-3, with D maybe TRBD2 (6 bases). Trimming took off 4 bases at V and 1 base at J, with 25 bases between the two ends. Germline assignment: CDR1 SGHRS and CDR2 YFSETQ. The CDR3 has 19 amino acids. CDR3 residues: CASSTPSRELSLGTDTQYF. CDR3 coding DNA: TGCGCCAGCAGCACCCCGAGCCGGGAGCTATCGTTGGGCACAGATACGCAGTATTTT.

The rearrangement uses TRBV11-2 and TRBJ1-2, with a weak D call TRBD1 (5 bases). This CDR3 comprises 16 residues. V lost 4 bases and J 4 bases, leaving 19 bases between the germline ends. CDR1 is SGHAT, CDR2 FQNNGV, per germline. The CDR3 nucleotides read TGTGCCAGCAGCTCCCTCAGGGAGAGGACTTCCTATGGCTACACCTTC. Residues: CASSSLRERTSYGYTF. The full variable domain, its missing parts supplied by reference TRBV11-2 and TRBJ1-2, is EAGVAQSPRYKIIEKRQSVAFWCNPISGHATLYWYQQILGQGPKLLIQFQNNGVVDDSQLPKDRFSAERLKGVDSTLKIQPAKLEDSAVYLCASSSLRERTSYGYTFGSGTRLTVV.

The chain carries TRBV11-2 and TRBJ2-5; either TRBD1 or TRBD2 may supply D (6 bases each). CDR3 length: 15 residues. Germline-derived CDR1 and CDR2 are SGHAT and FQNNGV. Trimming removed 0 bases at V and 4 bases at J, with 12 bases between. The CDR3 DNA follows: TGTGCCAGCAGCTTAGAGGGGGGCGGTTTAGAGACCCAGTACTTC. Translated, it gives CASSLEGGGLETQYF.

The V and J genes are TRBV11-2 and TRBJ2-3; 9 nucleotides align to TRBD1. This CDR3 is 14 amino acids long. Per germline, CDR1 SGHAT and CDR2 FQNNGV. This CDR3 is CATLRTGAADTQYF. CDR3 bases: TGTGCTACGCTCCGGACAGGGGCAGCAGATACGCAGTATTTT.

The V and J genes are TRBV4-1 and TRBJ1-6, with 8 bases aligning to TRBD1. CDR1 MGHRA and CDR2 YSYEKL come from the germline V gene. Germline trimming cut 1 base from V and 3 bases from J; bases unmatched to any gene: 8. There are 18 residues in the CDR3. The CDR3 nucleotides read TGCGCCAGCAGCCAAGGAGGGACAGGAGCTAACTATAATTCACCCCTCCACTTT. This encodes CASSQGGTGANYNSPLHF.

This CDR3 is CASSGGMGTDTQYF. Here the CDR3 DNA reads TGTGCCAGCAGCGGAGGGATGGGCACAGATACGCAGTATTTT. This chain connects TRBV7-2 to TRBJ2-3; D might be TRBD2 (6 bases). This CDR3 has 14 amino acids. Germline V gene data show CDR1 as SGHTA and CDR2 as FQGNSA. The germline V and J ends were trimmed by 5 bases and 1 base, with 10 bases remaining between them.

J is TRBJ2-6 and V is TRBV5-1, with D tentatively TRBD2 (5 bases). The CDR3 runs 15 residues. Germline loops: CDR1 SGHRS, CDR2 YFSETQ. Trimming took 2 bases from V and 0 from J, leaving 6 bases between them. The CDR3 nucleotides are TGCGCCAGCAGCTTAGGGAGCTCTGGGGCCAACGTCCTGACTTTC. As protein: CASSLGSSGANVLTF.

Here the CDR3 DNA reads TGTGCCAGCAGTGAAGGCGGGACAGGGGCTCAGCCCCAGCATTTT. It specifies CASSEGGTGAQPQHF. The V and J genes are TRBV6-1 and TRBJ1-5, with 10 nucleotides matching TRBD1. The CDR3 runs to 15 residues. CDR1 is MNHNS, CDR2 SASEGT, per germline. V was pared by 1 base and J by 6 bases, with 3 bases of the junction left unmatched.

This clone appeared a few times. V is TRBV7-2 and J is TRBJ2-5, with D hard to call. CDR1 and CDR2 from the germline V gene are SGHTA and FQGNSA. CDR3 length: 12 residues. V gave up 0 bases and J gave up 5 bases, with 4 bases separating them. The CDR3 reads CASSLAVETQYF. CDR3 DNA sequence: TGTGCCAGCAGCTTAGCGGTGGAGACCCAGTACTTC. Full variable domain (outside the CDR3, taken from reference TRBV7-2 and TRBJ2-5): GAGVSQSPSNKVTEKGKDVELRCDPISGHTALYWYRQSLGQGLEFLIYFQGNSAPDKSGLPSDRFSAERTGGSVSTLTIQRTQQEDSAVYLCASSLAVETQYFGPGTRLLVL.